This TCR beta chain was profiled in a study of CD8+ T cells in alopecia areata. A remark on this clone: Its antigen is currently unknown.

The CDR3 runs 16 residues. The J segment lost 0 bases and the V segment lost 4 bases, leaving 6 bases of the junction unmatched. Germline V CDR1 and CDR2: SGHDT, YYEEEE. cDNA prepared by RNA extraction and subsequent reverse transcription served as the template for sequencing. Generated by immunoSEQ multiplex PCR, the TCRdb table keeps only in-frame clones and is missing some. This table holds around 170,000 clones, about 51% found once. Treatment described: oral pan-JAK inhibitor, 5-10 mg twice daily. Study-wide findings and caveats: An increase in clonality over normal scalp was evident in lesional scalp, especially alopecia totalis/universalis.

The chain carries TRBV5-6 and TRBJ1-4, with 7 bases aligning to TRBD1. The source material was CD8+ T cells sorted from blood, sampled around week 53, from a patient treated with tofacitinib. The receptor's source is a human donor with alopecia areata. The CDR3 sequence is CASSVGTAATNEKLFF. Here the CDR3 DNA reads TGTGCCAGCAGCGTCGGGACAGCCGCAACTAATGAAAAACTGTTTTTT.